The 9 T cell receptor beta chains below come from one sample, sequenced in a study of tumor and adjacent non-tumor tissue in lung cancer. A modified ARM-PCR protocol with three rounds of nested PCR amplified TCRbeta. TCRdb re-derived calls from the multiplex PCR reads in MiXCR, one entry per CDR3 protein. The sample carries roughly 48,000 distinct CDR3 sequences, about 68% recorded once. RNA was extracted from bulk tissue without any cell sorting. Distant lung tissue was collected more than 3 cm away from the tumor edge. The sequencing sample was made of distant non-tumor lung tissue. The receptors were gathered from a woman aged 70 to 79 with non-small cell lung cancer.

On this clonotype: One end of the junction fails to match germline, which may point to a read error. The V and J genes are TRBV6-5 and TRBJ1-1; tentatively, D is TRBD1 (6 bases). The CDR3 is made up of 15 amino acids. The V gene's germline CDR1 is MNHEY and CDR2 SVGAGI. The CDR3 protein is CASRYSRGRAAEAFF. Here the CDR3 DNA reads TGTGCCAGCCGTTACTCACGGGGGCGCGCGGCTGAAGCTTTCTTT.

This clonotype has a count of ten or more. The rearrangement links TRBV20-1 to TRBJ2-1; possibly TRBD2 for D (6 bases). V was trimmed by 3 bases and J by 8 bases, leaving 14 bases between them. The CDR3 is made up of 13 amino acids. Germline CDR1 is DFQATT and CDR2 is SNEGSKA (reference sequence). CDR3 in amino acids: CSARIREWDEQFF. CDR3 sequence (DNA): TGCAGTGCTAGGATCCGGGAGTGGGATGAGCAGTTCTTC.

The chain couples TRBV29-1 to TRBJ1-1, with 7 bases matching TRBD1. The V segment lost 0 bases and the J segment 3 bases; nucleotides outside the gene matches: 1. Germline CDR1 and CDR2: SQVTM and ANQGSEA. This CDR3 has 13 amino acids. CDR3 sequence: CSVEEGGDTEAFF. The CDR3, as DNA: TGCAGCGTTGAAGAAGGGGGCGACACTGAAGCTTTCTTT.

As to this clonotype: This may be a read error, as it is one base from a much larger clone. The chain couples TRBV5-6 to TRBJ1-1; D call uncertain. The CDR3 contains 12 residues. Germline CDR1 is SGHDT and CDR2 is YYEEEE. V lost 3 bases to trimming and J lost 10 bases, with 13 bases between them. The CDR3 region has the DNA TGTGCCAGCAGCTCCGGACCCAGTGTAGCTTTCTTT. The encoded protein is CASSSGPSVAFF.

This clonotype was seen at least ten times. The chain combines TRBV30 with TRBJ1-2; 8 positions match TRBD1. The CDR3 runs 13 residues. Germline CDR1 GTSNPN, CDR2 SVGIG (reference sequence). V lost 2 bases and J lost 4; bases outside the gene matches: 3. CDR3 loop: CAWSPGGTYGYTF. DNA for the CDR3: TGTGCCTGGAGTCCAGGGGGCACCTATGGCTACACCTTC. Full variable domain (remainder filled in from reference TRBV30 and TRBJ1-2): SQTIHQWPATLVQPVGSPLSLECTVEGTSNPNLYWYRQAAGRGLQLLFYSVGIGQISSEVPQNLSASRPQDRQFILSSKKLLLSDSGFYLCAWSPGGTYGYTFGSGTRLTVV.

This clonotype was counted once. Relative to the germline gene, one junction end is altered; a read error may explain this. The rearrangement uses TRBV29-1 and TRBJ1-1, with 7 nucleotides matching TRBD1. Germline V gene data show CDR1 as SQVTM and CDR2 as ANQGSEA. CDR3 length: 13 residues. The CDR3 sequence is CSAGTDLNTEAFF. CDR3 nucleotide sequence: TGCAGCGCTGGGACAGACCTTAACACTGAAGCCTTCTTT.

A remark on this clonotype: The junction departs from germline at one end; a sequencing error may be responsible. This chain links TRBV4-1 with TRBJ1-1; the D gene is possibly TRBD1 (5 bases). The CDR3 is 17 amino acids. Germline loops: CDR1 MGHRA, CDR2 YSYEKL. For the CDR3, the DNA is TGCGCCGGCAACCAAGCGATCGGGGGAGAGATGAACATTGAAGCTTTATTT. As protein: CAGNQAIGGEMNIEALF.

This clonotype was recorded at least ten times. The chain has TRBV28 and TRBJ2-3; tentatively, D is TRBD1 (6 bases). The CDR3 is 14 residues long. The V end lost 5 bases, the J end lost 0 bases, and 9 bases lay between the germline ends. Germline lookup yields CDR1 MDHEN and CDR2 SYDVKM. The chain's CDR3 is CASSGDTSTDTQYF. Written as DNA, the CDR3 is TGTGCCAGCAGTGGGGACACTAGCACAGATACGCAGTATTTT.

Comments on this clonotype: This could be a read error, since a much larger clone is one nucleotide away. This chain uses TRBV5-5 with TRBJ2-5; no clear D gene. The germline CDR1 and CDR2 sequences are SGHKS and YYEKEE (reference sequence). The CDR3 covers 13 residues. The V gene lost 2 bases and the J gene lost 4 bases, with 9 bases spanning the gap. This chain's CDR3 is CASSFNVAETQYF. For the CDR3, the DNA is TGTGCCAGCAGCTTTAATGTCGCAGAGACCCAGTACTTC.